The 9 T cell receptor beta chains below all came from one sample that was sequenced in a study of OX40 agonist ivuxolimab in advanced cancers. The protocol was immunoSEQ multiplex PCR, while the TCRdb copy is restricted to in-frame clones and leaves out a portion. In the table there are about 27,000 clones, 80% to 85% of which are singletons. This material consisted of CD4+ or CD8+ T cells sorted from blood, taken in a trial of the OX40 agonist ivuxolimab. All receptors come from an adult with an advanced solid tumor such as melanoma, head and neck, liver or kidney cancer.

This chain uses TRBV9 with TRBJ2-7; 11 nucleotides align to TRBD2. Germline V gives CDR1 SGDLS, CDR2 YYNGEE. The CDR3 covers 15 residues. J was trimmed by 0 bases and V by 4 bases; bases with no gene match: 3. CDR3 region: CASSITSGGSYEQYF. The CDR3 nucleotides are TGTGCCAGCAGCATTACTAGCGGGGGCTCCTACGAGCAGTACTTC.

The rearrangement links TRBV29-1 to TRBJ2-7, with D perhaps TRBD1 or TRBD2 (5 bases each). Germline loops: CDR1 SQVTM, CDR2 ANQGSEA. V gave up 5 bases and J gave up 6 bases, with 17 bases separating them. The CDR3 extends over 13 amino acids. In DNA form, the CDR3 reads TGCAGCGTTAAATATGGGGGAGCAGGCGAGCAGTACTTC. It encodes CSVKYGGAGEQYF.

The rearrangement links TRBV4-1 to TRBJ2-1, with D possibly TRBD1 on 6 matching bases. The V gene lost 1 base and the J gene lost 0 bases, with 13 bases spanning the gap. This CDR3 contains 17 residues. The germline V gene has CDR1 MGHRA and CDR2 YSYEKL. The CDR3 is CASSQGTAINSYNEQFF. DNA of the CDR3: TGCGCCAGCAGCCAAGGGACAGCCATAAACTCCTACAATGAGCAGTTCTTC.

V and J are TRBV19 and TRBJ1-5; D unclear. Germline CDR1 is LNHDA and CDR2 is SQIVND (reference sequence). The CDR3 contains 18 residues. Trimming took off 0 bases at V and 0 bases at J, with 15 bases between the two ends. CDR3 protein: CASSIDLILTDSNQPQHF. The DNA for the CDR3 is TGTGCCAGTAGTATAGATCTGATCCTCACGGATAGCAATCAGCCCCAGCATTTT.

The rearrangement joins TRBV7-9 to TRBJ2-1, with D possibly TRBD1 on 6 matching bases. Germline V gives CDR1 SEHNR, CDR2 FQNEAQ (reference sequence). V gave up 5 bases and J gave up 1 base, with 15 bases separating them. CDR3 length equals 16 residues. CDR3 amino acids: CASSPRAGESYNEQFF. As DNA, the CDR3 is TGTGCCAGCAGCCCCCGTGCAGGGGAATCCTACAATGAGCAGTTCTTC.

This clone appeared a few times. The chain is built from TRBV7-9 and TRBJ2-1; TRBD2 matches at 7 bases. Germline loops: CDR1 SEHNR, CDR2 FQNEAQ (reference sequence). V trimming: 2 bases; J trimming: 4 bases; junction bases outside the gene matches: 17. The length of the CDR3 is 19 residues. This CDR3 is CASSLRDTIGASGYNEQFF. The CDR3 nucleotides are TGTGCCAGCAGCTTAAGGGATACTATAGGGGCTAGCGGATACAATGAGCAGTTCTTC.

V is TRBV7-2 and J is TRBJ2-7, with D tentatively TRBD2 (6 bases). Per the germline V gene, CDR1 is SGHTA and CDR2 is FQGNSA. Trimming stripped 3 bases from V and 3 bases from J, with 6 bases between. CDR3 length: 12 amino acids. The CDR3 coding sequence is TGTGCCAGCAGCTTGGACTACTACGAGCAGTACTTC. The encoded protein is CASSLDYYEQYF.

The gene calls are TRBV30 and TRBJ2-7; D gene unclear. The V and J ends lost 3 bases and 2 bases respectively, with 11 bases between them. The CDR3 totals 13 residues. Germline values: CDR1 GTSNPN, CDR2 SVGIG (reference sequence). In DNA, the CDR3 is TGTGCCTGGAGATTGGGATATCCCTACGAGCAGTACTTC. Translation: CAWRLGYPYEQYF. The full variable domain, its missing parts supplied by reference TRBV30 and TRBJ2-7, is SQTIHQWPATLVQPVGSPLSLECTVEGTSNPNLYWYRQAAGRGLQLLFYSVGIGQISSEVPQNLSASRPQDRQFILSSKKLLLSDSGFYLCAWRLGYPYEQYFGPGTRLTVT.

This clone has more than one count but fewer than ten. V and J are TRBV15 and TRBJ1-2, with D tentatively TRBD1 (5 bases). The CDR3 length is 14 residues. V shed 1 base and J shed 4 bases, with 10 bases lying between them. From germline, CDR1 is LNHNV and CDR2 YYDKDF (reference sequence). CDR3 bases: TGTGCCACCAGCAGAGGGGGCGACCTCTATGGCTACACCTTC. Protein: CATSRGGDLYGYTF.